The clone carrying this T cell receptor (beta chain) was observed a handful of times. Its antigen is not known. The sorted Tregs were CD4+CD25+CD127-/low cells. Study-wide points: Tumor Tregs overlapped most with tumor, then blood, naive CD4+ cells. The larger cohort examined one V-J beta rearrangement, not whole repertoires. In terms of TCR gene usage, tumor memory CD4+ T cells clustered together with blood and lymph node memory CD4+ cells, as well as with lymph node naive CD4+ cells.

In germline, CDR1 is MNHNS, CDR2 SASEGT. The CDR3 spans 15 residues. V was clipped by 3 bases and J by 0 bases, with 9 bases between them. Constant-region reverse primers amplified full-length variable regions, followed by semi-nested Nested Universal Primer A PCR. TCRdb analysed the 5' RACE reads with MiXCR anew, one entry per CDR3 protein. The sample has tens of thousands of distinct CDR3 sequences; about 28% are singletons. The chain links TRBV6-1 to TRBJ1-3; D is unclear. The sequence was collected from a female donor with breast cancer. The sequenced material came from tumor-infiltrating Tregs sorted from the breast tumor. The CDR3 sequence is CASSDTGTSGNTIYF. As DNA, the CDR3 is TGTGCCAGCAGTGATACGGGAACCTCTGGAAACACCATATATTTT.